Presented here are 26 T cell receptor beta chains from one specimen sequenced in a study of blood T cell repertoires in COVID-19 (dated by TCRdb to the early 2020s). Library generation was performed with the immunoSEQ multiplex PCR assay. TCRdb holds this immuneACCESS table with in-frame rearrangements only. Some clones are missing; in checked studies, unresolved V genes explain under half, and the rest has no known cause. The sample profile shows some 150,000 clones; 82% of them were found once. Together, the top ten hold roughly 9.1% of the sample. Sequencing was done on a sample of peripheral blood. These TCRs come from a woman in her 70s with acute or convalescent COVID-19.

This sequence joins TRBV7-3 and TRBJ2-3; TRBD1 agrees at 8 bases. Germline V gene data show CDR1 as SGHTA and CDR2 as FQGTGA. The CDR3 is made up of 15 amino acids. V lost 5 bases and J lost 2; bases outside the gene matches: 6. CDR3 coding DNA: TGTGCCAGCAGCCTCGGGACAGGCGTCACAGATACGCAGTATTTT. This gives the protein CASSLGTGVTDTQYF.

The genes are TRBV5-1 and TRBJ2-1; 10 nucleotides agree with TRBD1. With V trimmed by 3 bases and J by 6 bases, 6 bases remained unmatched. Germline V gives CDR1 SGHRS, CDR2 YFSETQ. The length of the CDR3 is 15 residues. The CDR3 DNA reads as TGCGCCAGCAGCTCGACCGGGACAGGGGCCAATGAGCAGTTCTTC. Translated, it gives CASSSTGTGANEQFF.

The chain joins TRBV28 to TRBJ2-5; 9 nucleotides align to TRBD2. Germline CDR1 and CDR2: MDHEN and SYDVKM. The CDR3 runs 16 residues. J lost 4 bases, V lost 3 bases, and 9 bases had no gene match. CDR3 sequence (DNA): TGTGCCAGCAGTTTTACAGGTCTAGCGGGATTAGAGACCCAGTACTTC. It is translated as CASSFTGLAGLETQYF.

This clone appeared a few times. The chain employs TRBV5-6 and TRBJ1-3; TRBD1 is a possible D gene (5 bases). CDR3 size: 15 residues. Germline V gene lookup returns CDR1 SGHDT and CDR2 YYEEEE. V shed 0 bases and J shed 3 bases, with 10 bases lying between them. The CDR3 nucleotides read TGTGCCAGCAGCTTGGCAGGGCTGTATGGAAACACCATATATTTT. Translation gives CASSLAGLYGNTIYF.

V usage is TRBV7-6 and J usage is TRBJ1-1; no clear D. This CDR3 contains 13 residues. Trimming shortened V by 5 bases and J by 1 base, and 8 bases separated the two germline ends. CDR1 and CDR2 (germline): SGHVS, FNYEAQ. The CDR3 spells CASSPGRNTEAFF. Written as DNA, the CDR3 is TGTGCCAGCAGCCCCGGTAGGAACACTGAAGCTTTCTTT.

This chain links TRBV28 with TRBJ2-7; no clear D gene. Germline V gene lookup returns CDR1 MDHEN and CDR2 SYDVKM. The CDR3 spans 11 residues. Trimming cost V 6 bases and J 5 bases, with 8 bases left between them. The CDR3 nucleotides are TGTGCCAGCAGAGTACGGGACGAGCAGTACTTC. Protein: CASRVRDEQYF.

This clone was counted once. The sample contains more than one DNA sequence encoding this CDR3. The rearrangement links TRBV18 to TRBJ1-5; 9 bases align to TRBD1. There are 15 residues in the CDR3. The V and J ends lost 4 bases and 4 bases, in that order; junction bases with no gene match: 5. Germline loops: CDR1 KGHSH, CDR2 LQKENI. CDR3 residues: CASSQGTGKNQPQHF. CDR3 DNA sequence: TGTGCCAGCTCACAAGGGACAGGGAAGAATCAGCCCCAGCATTTT.

J is TRBJ1-5 and V is TRBV19, with D possibly being TRBD1 (6 bases). V was trimmed by 3 bases and J by 2 bases, leaving 11 bases between them. The germline V gene encodes CDR1 LNHDA and CDR2 SQIVND (reference sequence). This CDR3 comprises 15 residues. The CDR3 loop reads CASSIPGAGNQPQHF. DNA for the CDR3: TGTGCCAGTAGTATCCCAGGGGCCGGCAATCAGCCCCAGCATTTT.

This chain links TRBV4-3 with TRBJ1-1, with 8 bases matching TRBD1. V was pared by 1 base and J by 3 bases, with 4 bases of the junction left unmatched. The CDR3 contains 15 residues. Germline CDR1 and CDR2: LGHNA and YSLEER. The CDR3 loop reads CASSQGTGGDTEAFF. DNA of the CDR3: TGCGCCAGCAGCCAAGGTACAGGGGGAGACACTGAAGCTTTCTTT.

The table lists this clone with a few counts. The chain couples TRBV7-2 to TRBJ2-5, with 7 positions matching TRBD2. The CDR3 contains 16 residues. The germline V gene encodes CDR1 SGHTA and CDR2 FQGNSA. V lost 8 bases, J lost 2 bases, and 14 bases stayed unmatched. The CDR3 DNA reads as TGTGCCAGCCATGGGGGGGGTTCGGGCTCTCAAGAGACCCAGTACTTC. Translated, it gives CASHGGGSGSQETQYF.

The chain is built from TRBV14 and TRBJ1-3; D is unclear. V was clipped by 1 base and J by 3 bases, with 4 bases between them. This CDR3 spans 13 amino acids. Germline CDR1 is SGHDN and CDR2 is FVKESK. This chain's CDR3 is CASSQAGGNTIYF. Here the CDR3 DNA reads TGTGCCAGCAGCCAAGCGGGTGGAAACACCATATATTTT.

The CDR3 DNA reads TGTGCCAGCAGTTTAACAGGAGTCACTGAAGCTTTCTTT. Its protein product is CASSLTGVTEAFF. The J gene is TRBJ1-1, the V gene TRBV28; tentative D call: TRBD1 (5 bases). CDR1 is MDHEN, CDR2 SYDVKM, per germline. This CDR3 comprises 13 residues. Trimming removed 2 bases from V and 4 bases from J, with 8 bases in between.

The V call is TRBV2, the J call TRBJ1-1; tentatively, D is TRBD1 (6 bases). The V gene's germline CDR1 is SNHLY and CDR2 FYNNEI. Trimming stripped 3 bases from V and 0 bases from J, with 11 bases between. The CDR3 is 15 residues long. The CDR3 DNA reads as TGTGCCAGCAGTGAGGTCAGGGGAATGAACACTGAAGCTTTCTTT. Translating it yields CASSEVRGMNTEAFF.

The chain is built from TRBV11-2 and TRBJ2-7; TRBD2 might be the D (5 bases). Trimming left V 1 base short and J 6 bases short, with 10 bases between. Germline-derived CDR1 and CDR2 are SGHAT and FQNNGV. This CDR3 has 13 amino acids. CDR3: CASSLVPSPEQYF. In DNA, the CDR3 is TGTGCCAGCAGCTTAGTTCCTAGCCCCGAGCAGTACTTC. Combining the CDR3 with reference TRBV11-2 and TRBJ2-7 gives the whole variable domain EAGVAQSPRYKIIEKRQSVAFWCNPISGHATLYWYQQILGQGPKLLIQFQNNGVVDDSQLPKDRFSAERLKGVDSTLKIQPAKLEDSAVYLCASSLVPSPEQYFGPGTRLTVT.

On this clone: A read error may account for a junction end that differs from germline. This chain links TRBV7-7 with TRBJ1-5; 8 positions agree with TRBD1. This CDR3 is 14 amino acids long. Germline lookup yields CDR1 SSHAT and CDR2 FNYEAQ (reference sequence). The CDR3: CASRGQNLNQPQHF. CDR3 DNA sequence: TGTGCTAGCAGGGGGCAGAATCTCAATCAGCCCCAGCATTTT.

This clone was seen a few times. This chain links TRBV19 with TRBJ1-1, with 7 bases matching TRBD1. J was trimmed by 0 bases and V by 3 bases; bases with no gene match: 10. Germline V gene lookup returns CDR1 LNHDA and CDR2 SQIVND (reference sequence). The CDR3 extends over 17 amino acids. CDR3 sequence: CASSMGRTGTVNTEAFF. In DNA form, the CDR3 reads TGTGCCAGTAGTATGGGTCGTACCGGGACAGTGAACACTGAAGCTTTCTTT.

The chain has TRBV3-1 (or the pseudogene TRBV3-2) and TRBJ1-3; D is ambiguous. The CDR3 is made up of 12 amino acids. Trimming cost V 4 bases and J 2 bases, with 3 bases left between them. Germline loops: CDR1 LGHDT, CDR2 YNNKEL (reference sequence). CDR3 sequence: CASSLAGNTIYF. CDR3 nucleotides: TGTGCCAGCAGCCTCGCTGGAAACACCATATATTTT.

The chain employs TRBV7-2 and TRBJ2-3; 8 bases line up with TRBD2. V was clipped by 5 bases and J by 5 bases; unmatched bases: 15. CDR1 and CDR2 (germline): SGHTA, FQGNSA. This CDR3 has 17 residues. CDR3 amino acids: CASSTRPSGLYRDTQYF. The CDR3 DNA reads as TGTGCCAGCAGCACCCGCCCTAGCGGGCTTTACCGAGATACGCAGTATTTT. Looking up the rest from reference TRBV7-2 and TRBJ2-3 gives the full variable domain: GAGVSQSPSNKVTEKGKDVELRCDPISGHTALYWYRQSLGQGLEFLIYFQGNSAPDKSGLPSDRFSAERTGGSVSTLTIQRTQQEDSAVYLCASSTRPSGLYRDTQYFGPGTRLTVL.

The rearrangement joins TRBV4-3 to TRBJ1-2, with 8 bases fitting TRBD1. The CDR3 extends over 16 amino acids. Trimming took 1 base from V and 4 from J; bases not matched to a gene: 8. Germline V CDR1 and CDR2: LGHNA, YSLEER. The CDR3 is CASSQVRDRTPYGYTF. The CDR3 nucleotides are TGCGCCAGCAGCCAAGTCCGGGACAGGACACCCTATGGCTACACCTTC.

The chain links TRBV28 to TRBJ1-2; 9 bases align to TRBD1. The J segment lost 4 bases and the V segment lost 9 bases, leaving 6 bases of the junction unmatched. The V gene's germline CDR1 is MDHEN and CDR2 SYDVKM. The CDR3 contains 13 residues. The chain's CDR3 is CASINRGPYGYTF. Written as DNA, the CDR3 is TGTGCCAGTATAAACAGGGGGCCCTATGGCTACACCTTC.

The chain carries TRBV30 and TRBJ2-2; D is uncertain. The CDR3 is made up of 12 amino acids. Germline values: CDR1 GTSNPN, CDR2 SVGIG (reference sequence). V was cut by 2 bases and J by 4 bases, with 5 bases left in between. The CDR3 loop is CAWSTSTGELFF. Written as DNA, the CDR3 is TGTGCCTGGAGTACAAGCACCGGGGAGCTGTTTTTT.

This clone was seen a handful of times. The gene calls are TRBV11-2 and TRBJ2-3, with 14 nucleotides matching TRBD2. Trimming removed 5 bases from V and 3 bases from J; junction bases left unmatched: 1. CDR3 length: 15 residues. Germline loops: CDR1 SGHAT, CDR2 FQNNGV. CDR3 DNA: TGTGCCAGCAGCGGGACTAGCGGGGGTACAGATACGCAGTATTTT. This gives the protein CASSGTSGGTDTQYF.

J is TRBJ2-1 and V is TRBV6-5; 7 bases match TRBD1. This CDR3 has 15 amino acids. The germline gives CDR1 MNHEY, CDR2 SVGAGI. V lost 6 bases, J lost 8 bases, and 13 bases stayed unmatched. The CDR3 nucleotides are TGTGCCAGCAGATCGTCCGGGACAGCGAGCGATGAGCAGTTCTTC. Protein sequence: CASRSSGTASDEQFF.

The J gene is TRBJ2-2, the V gene TRBV19, with 9 bases matching TRBD2. The CDR3 has 16 residues. V was pared by 2 bases and J by 4 bases, with 5 bases of the junction left unmatched. CDR1 is LNHDA and CDR2 is SQIVND in the germline V gene (reference sequence). CDR3: CASSIYAGGSTGELFF. The CDR3 coding sequence is TGTGCCAGTAGTATATATGCGGGGGGGTCCACCGGGGAGCTGTTTTTT.

The chain couples TRBV4-1 to TRBJ2-6; 8 bases agree with TRBD1. The germline V gene encodes CDR1 MGHRA and CDR2 YSYEKL. V shed 2 bases, J shed 2 bases, and the junction held 5 bases outside the gene matches. The CDR3 totals 17 residues. CDR3 nucleotides: TGCGCCAGCAGCCAAACCGACAGGGGACCTGGGGCCAACGTCCTGACTTTC. It encodes CASSQTDRGPGANVLTF.

V and J are TRBV6-5 and TRBJ2-7; D perhaps matches TRBD1 (6 bases). Germline V gene sequence: CDR1 MNHEY, CDR2 SVGAGI. V lost 8 bases and J 0 bases, leaving 17 bases between the germline ends. This CDR3 is built from 15 residues. DNA for the CDR3: TGTGCCAGCGGCGAGACAGGCCCTAGCTCCTACGAGCAGTACTTC. It specifies CASGETGPSSYEQYF.